This TCR beta chain was recorded in a study of T cell changes during pregnancy in multiple sclerosis. Sequenced by immunoSEQ multiplex PCR; TCRdb stores in-frame clones only, minus some. The sample shows 65,000 to 75,000 clones, roughly nine tenths of them seen only once. There are 15 residues in the CDR3. CDR1 SGHNT and CDR2 YENEEA come from the germline V gene. The V segment lost 5 bases and the J segment 8 bases; nucleotides outside the gene matches: 8. The source material was peripheral blood, sampled in the second trimester of pregnancy. The sequence came from a female donor with multiple sclerosis, enrolled in a pregnancy study. J is TRBJ2-1 and V is TRBV11-3; TRBD2 agrees at 11 bases. The DNA for the CDR3 is TGTGCCAGCAGCAGACTTAGCGGGGGGGCTGATGAGCAGTTCTTC. Translation gives CASSRLSGGADEQFF.